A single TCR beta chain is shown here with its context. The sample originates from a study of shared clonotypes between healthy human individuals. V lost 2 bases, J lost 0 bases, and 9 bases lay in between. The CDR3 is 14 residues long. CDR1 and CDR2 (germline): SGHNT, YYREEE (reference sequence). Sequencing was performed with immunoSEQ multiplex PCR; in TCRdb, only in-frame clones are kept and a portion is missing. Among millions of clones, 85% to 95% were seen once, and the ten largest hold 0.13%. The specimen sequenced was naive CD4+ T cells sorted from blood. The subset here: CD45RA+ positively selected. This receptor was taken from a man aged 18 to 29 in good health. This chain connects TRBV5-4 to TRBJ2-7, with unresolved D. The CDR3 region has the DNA TGTGCCAGCAGCTTTGCCGTAAACTCCTACGAGCAGTACTTC. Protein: CASSFAVNSYEQYF.